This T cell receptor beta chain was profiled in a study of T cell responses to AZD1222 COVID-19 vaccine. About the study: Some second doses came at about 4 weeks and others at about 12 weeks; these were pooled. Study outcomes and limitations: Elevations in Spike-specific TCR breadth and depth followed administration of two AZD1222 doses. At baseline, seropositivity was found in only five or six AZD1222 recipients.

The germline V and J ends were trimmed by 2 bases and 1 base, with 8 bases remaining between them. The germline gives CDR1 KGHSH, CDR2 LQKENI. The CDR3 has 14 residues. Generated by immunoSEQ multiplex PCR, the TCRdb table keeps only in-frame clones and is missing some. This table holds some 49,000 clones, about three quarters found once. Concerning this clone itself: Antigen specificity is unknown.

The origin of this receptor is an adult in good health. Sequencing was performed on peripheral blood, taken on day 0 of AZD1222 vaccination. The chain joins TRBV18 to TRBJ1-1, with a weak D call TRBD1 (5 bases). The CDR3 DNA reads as TGTGCCAGCTCACCATTAGACAGGAACACTGAAGCTTTCTTT. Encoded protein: CASSPLDRNTEAFF.